The sequence of this T cell receptor (beta chain) was determined in a study of T cell responses to AZD1222 COVID-19 vaccine. Study-wide results and limits: Donors, mostly white British, included more females; clonal diversity was possibly underestimated. Only a handful of AZD1222 recipients, roughly 6 in all, had baseline seropositivity. Spike-specific TCRs gained breadth and depth after people received two AZD1222 doses.

The assay was immunoSEQ multiplex PCR, and TCRdb's table has in-frame clones only and misses some. Here the sample spans under 200,000 clones, roughly 94% being singletons. Details on this clone: Its antigen is currently unknown.

CDR3 length: 16 amino acids. Germline V lookup: CDR1 SGHVS, CDR2 FQNEAQ. The V end lost 1 base, the J end lost 7 bases, and 14 bases lay between the germline ends. V usage is TRBV7-8 and J usage is TRBJ1-6; D uncertain. Sequencing used peripheral blood, obtained 28 days after the second AZD1222 dose. The sequence was obtained from an adult who received the AZD1222 COVID-19 vaccine. This chain's CDR3 is CASSLVKAGPNSPLHF. In nucleotides, the CDR3 is TGTGCCAGCAGCTTAGTCAAAGCCGGGCCCAATTCACCCCTCCACTTT.